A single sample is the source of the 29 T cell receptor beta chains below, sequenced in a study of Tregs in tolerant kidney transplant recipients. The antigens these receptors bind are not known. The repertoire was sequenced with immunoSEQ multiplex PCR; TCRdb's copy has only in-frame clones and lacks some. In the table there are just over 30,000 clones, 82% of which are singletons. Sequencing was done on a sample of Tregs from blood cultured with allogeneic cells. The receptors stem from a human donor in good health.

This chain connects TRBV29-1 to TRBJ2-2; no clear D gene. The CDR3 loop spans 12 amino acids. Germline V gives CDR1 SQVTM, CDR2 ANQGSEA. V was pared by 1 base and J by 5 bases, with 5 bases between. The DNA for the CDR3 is TGCAGCGTTGAAGTCCCGACCGGGGAGCTGTTTTTT. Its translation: CSVEVPTGELFF.

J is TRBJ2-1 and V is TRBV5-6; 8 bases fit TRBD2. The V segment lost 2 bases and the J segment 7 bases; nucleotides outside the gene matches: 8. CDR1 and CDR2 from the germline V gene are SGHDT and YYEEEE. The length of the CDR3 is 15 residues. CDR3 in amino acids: CASSFTGTRENEQFF. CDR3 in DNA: TGTGCCAGCAGCTTTACCGGGACTAGAGAAAATGAGCAGTTCTTC.

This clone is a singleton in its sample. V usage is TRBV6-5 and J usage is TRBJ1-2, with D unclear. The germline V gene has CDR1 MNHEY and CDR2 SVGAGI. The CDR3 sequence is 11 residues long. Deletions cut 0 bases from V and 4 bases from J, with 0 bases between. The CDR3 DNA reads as TGTGCCAGCAGTTACTCCTATGGCTACACCTTC. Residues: CASSYSYGYTF.

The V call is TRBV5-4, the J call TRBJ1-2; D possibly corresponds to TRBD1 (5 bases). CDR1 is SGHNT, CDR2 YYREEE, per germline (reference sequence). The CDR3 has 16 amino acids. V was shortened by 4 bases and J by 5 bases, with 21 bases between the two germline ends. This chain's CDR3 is CASSQTDSVYIYGYTF. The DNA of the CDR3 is TGTGCCAGCAGCCAAACCGACAGCGTGTACATTTATGGCTACACCTTC.

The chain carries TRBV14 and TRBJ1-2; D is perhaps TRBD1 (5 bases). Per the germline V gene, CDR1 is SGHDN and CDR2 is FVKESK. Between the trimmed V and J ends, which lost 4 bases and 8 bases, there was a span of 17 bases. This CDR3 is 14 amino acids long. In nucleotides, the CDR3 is TGTGCCAGCAGCCTATACGGGGCGACGCCAGGCTACACCTTC. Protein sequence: CASSLYGATPGYTF.

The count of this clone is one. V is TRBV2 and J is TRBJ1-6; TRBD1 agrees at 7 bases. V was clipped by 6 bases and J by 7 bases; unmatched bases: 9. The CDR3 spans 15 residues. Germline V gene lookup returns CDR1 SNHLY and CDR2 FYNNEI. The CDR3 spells CASRQGTAQNSPLHF. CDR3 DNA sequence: TGTGCCAGCAGACAGGGGACAGCCCAAAATTCACCCCTCCACTTT.

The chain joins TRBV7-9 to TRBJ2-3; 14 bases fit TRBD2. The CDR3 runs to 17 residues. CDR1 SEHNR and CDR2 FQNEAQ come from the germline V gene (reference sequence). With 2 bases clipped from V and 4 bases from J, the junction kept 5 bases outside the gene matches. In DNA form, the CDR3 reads TGTGCCAGCAGCTTATTGGCGGGACTAGCGGGAGCAGATACGCAGTATTTT. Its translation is CASSLLAGLAGADTQYF.

The CDR3 loop reads CASSQAQRASYEQYF. The CDR3 DNA is TGTGCCAGCAGCCAAGCTCAACGGGCCTCCTACGAGCAGTACTTC. The gene calls are TRBV4-2 and TRBJ2-7; D not certain. The CDR3 is 15 amino acids. With 1 base removed from V and 0 bases from J, the gap between germline ends came to 10 bases. Germline V gene lookup returns CDR1 LGHNA and CDR2 YNFKEQ.

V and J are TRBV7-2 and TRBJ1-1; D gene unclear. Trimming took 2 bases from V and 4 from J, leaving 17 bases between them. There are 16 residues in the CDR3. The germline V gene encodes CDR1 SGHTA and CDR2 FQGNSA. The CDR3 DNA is TGTGCCAGCAGCTTACAACCAGCTATAGCGGGCACTGAAGCTTTCTTT. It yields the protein CASSLQPAIAGTEAFF. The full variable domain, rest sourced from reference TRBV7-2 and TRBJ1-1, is GAGVSQSPSNKVTEKGKDVELRCDPISGHTALYWYRQSLGQGLEFLIYFQGNSAPDKSGLPSDRFSAERTGGSVSTLTIQRTQQEDSAVYLCASSLQPAIAGTEAFFGQGTRLTVV.

CDR3 amino acids: CASSLGVANYGYTF. CDR3 coding DNA: TGTGCCAGCAGCTTAGGGGTAGCTAACTATGGCTACACCTTC. The chain is built from TRBV5-5 and TRBJ1-2; the D gene is possibly TRBD1 (5 bases). Germline loops: CDR1 SGHKS, CDR2 YYEKEE (reference sequence). CDR3 length: 14 residues. The V gene lost 2 bases and the J gene lost 0 bases, with 8 bases spanning the gap. The whole variable domain, remainder taken from reference TRBV5-5 and TRBJ1-2, is DAGVTQSPTHLIKTRGQQVTLRCSPISGHKSVSWYQQVLGQGPQFIFQYYEKEERGRGNFPDRFSARQFPNYSSELNVNALLLGDSALYLCASSLGVANYGYTFGSGTRLTVV.

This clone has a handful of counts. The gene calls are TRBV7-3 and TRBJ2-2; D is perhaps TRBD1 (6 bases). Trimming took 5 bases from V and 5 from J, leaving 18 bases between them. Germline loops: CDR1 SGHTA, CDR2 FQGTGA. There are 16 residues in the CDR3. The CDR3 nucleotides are TGTGCCAGCAGCCCGAACCCGACAGGCCAAACCGGGGAGCTGTTTTTT. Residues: CASSPNPTGQTGELFF.

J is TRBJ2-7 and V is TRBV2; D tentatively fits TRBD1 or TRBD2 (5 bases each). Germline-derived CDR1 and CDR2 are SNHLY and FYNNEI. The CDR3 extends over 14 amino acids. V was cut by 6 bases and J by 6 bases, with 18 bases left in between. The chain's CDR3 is CASRLGQGPLEQYF. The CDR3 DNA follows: TGTGCCAGCAGACTGGGGCAGGGACCCCTCGAGCAGTACTTC.

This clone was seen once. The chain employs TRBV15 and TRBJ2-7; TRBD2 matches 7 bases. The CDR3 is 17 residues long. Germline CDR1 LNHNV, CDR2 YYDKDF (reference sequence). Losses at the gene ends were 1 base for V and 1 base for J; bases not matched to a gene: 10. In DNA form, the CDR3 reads TGTGCCACCAGCAGAGGAGGACTAGGAGACACGTCCTACGAGCAGTACTTC. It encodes CATSRGGLGDTSYEQYF. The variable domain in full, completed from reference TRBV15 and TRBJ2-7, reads DAMVIQNPRYQVTQFGKPVTLSCSQTLNHNVMYWYQQKSSQAPKLLFHYYDKDFNNEADTPDNFQSRRPNTSFCFLDIRSPGLGDTAMYLCATSRGGLGDTSYEQYFGPGTRLTVT.

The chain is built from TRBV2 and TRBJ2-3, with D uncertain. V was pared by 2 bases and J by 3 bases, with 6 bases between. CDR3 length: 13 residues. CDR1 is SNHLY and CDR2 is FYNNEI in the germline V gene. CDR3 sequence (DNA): TGTGCCAGCAGTGAATTGACTACAGATACGCAGTATTTT. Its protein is CASSELTTDTQYF.

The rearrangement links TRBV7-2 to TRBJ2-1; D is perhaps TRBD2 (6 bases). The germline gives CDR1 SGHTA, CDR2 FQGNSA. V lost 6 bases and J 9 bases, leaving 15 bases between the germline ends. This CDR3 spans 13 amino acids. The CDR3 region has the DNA TGTGCCAGCAGTAGACTAGTACCGAGTGAGCAGTTCTTC. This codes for CASSRLVPSEQFF.

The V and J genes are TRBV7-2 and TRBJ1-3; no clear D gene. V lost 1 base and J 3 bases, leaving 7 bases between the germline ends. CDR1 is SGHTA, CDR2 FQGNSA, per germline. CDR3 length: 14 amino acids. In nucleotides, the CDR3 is TGTGCCAGCAGCTTAGATCCAGTTGGAAACACCATATATTTT. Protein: CASSLDPVGNTIYF.

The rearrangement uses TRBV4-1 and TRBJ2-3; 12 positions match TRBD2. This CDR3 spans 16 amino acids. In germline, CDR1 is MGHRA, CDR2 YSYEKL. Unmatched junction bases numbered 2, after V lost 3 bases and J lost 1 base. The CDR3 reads CASSHRLAGGTDTQYF. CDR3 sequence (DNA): TGCGCCAGCAGCCACCGACTAGCGGGGGGCACAGATACGCAGTATTTT.

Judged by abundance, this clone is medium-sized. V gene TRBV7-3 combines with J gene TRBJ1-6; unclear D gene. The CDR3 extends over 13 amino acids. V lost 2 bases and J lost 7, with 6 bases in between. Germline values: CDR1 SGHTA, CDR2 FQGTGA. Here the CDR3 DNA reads TGTGCCAGCAGCTTATGGTGGAATTCACCCCTCCACTTT. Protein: CASSLWWNSPLHF. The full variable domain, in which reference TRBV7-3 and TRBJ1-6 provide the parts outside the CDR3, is GAGVSQTPSNKVTEKGKYVELRCDPISGHTALYWYRQSLGQGPEFLIYFQGTGAADDSGLPNDRFFAVRPEGSVSTLKIQRTERGDSAVYLCASSLWWNSPLHFGNGTRLTVT.

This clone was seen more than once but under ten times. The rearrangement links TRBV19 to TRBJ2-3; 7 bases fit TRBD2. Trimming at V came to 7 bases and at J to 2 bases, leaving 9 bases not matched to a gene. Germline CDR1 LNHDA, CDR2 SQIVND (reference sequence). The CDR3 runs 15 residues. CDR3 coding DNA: TGTGCCAGTACGACGGGGAGGGAAAACACAGATACGCAGTATTTT. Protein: CASTTGRENTDTQYF.

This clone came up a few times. The CDR3 protein is CASSGTSGRESYNEQFF. CDR3 bases: TGTGCCAGCAGTGGGACTAGCGGGAGGGAGTCCTACAATGAGCAGTTCTTC. The chain joins TRBV2 to TRBJ2-1; the match to TRBD2 covers 15 bases. Germline values: CDR1 SNHLY, CDR2 FYNNEI. Unmatched junction bases numbered 2, after V lost 4 bases and J lost 1 base. The CDR3 spans 17 residues.

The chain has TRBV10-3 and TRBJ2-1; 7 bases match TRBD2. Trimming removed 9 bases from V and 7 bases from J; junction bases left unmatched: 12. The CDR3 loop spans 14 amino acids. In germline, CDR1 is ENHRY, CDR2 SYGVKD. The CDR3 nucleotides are TGTGCCATAACCAGCGGGGCCTTTGGGAATGAGCAGTTCTTC. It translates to CAITSGAFGNEQFF.

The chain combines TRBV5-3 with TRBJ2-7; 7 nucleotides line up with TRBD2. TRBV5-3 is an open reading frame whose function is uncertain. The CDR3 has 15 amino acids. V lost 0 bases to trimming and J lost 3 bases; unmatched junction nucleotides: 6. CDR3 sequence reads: CARSLDPSGIYEQYF. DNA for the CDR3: TGTGCCAGAAGCTTGGACCCGAGCGGGATCTACGAGCAGTACTTC.

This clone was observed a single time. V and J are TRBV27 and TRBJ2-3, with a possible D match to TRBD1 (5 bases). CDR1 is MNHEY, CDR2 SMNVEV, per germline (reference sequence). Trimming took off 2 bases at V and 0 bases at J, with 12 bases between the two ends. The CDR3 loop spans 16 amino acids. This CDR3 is CASSLGWGSSTDTQYF. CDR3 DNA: TGTGCCAGCAGTTTAGGATGGGGCTCGAGCACAGATACGCAGTATTTT.

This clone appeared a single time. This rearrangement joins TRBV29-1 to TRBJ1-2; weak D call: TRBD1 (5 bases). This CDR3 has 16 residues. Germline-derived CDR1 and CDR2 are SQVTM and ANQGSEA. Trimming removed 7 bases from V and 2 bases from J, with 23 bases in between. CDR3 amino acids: CSAVPAGQPLNYGYTF. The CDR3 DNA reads TGCAGCGCCGTACCGGCGGGGCAGCCCCTCAACTATGGCTACACCTTC.

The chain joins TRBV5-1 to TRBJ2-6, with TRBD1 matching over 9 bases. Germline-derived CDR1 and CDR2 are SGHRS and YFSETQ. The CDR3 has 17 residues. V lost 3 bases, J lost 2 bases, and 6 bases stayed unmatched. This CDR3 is CASSWGDRAAGANVLTF. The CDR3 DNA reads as TGCGCCAGCAGCTGGGGGGACAGGGCGGCTGGGGCCAACGTCCTGACTTTC.

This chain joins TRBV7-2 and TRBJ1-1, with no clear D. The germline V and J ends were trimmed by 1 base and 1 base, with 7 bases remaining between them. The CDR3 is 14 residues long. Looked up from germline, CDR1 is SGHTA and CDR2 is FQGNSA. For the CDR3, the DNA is TGTGCCAGCAGCTTAGTCGGAGGGAACACTGAAGCTTTCTTT. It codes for CASSLVGGNTEAFF.

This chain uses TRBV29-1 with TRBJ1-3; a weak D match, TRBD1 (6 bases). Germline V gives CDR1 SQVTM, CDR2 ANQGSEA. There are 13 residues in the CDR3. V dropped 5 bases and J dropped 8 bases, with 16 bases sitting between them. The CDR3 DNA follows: TGCAGCGTTACCAATGGGGGGGGCTACACCATATATTTT. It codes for CSVTNGGGYTIYF. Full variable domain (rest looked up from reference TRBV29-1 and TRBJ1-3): SAVISQKPSRDICQRGTSLTIQCQVDSQVTMMFWYRQQPGQSLTLIATANQGSEATYESGFVIDKFPISRPNLTFSTLTVSNMSPEDSSIYLCSVTNGGGYTIYFGEGSWLTVV.

In DNA, the CDR3 is TGCGCCAGCAGCAGAGACAGTGTTTATAATTCACCCCTCCACTTT. As protein: CASSRDSVYNSPLHF. The V and J genes are TRBV5-1 and TRBJ1-6; possible D gene TRBD1, 5 bases. The CDR3 sequence is 15 residues long. The ends were cut back, 4 bases at V and 4 bases at J, with 12 bases in the middle. CDR1 SGHRS and CDR2 YFSETQ come from the germline V gene.

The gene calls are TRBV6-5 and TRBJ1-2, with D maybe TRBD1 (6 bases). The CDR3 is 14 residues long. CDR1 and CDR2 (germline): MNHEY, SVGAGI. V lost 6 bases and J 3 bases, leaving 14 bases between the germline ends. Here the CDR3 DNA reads TGTGCCAGCAGCTCCGGGACACTCTACTATGGCTACACCTTC. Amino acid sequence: CASSSGTLYYGYTF.